The 14 T cell receptor beta chains below all came from one sample that was sequenced in a study of blood T cell repertoires in COVID-19. Clones were read by immunoSEQ multiplex PCR, and TCRdb kept only the in-frame ones, dropping some. This sample has a few hundred thousand clones, with roughly 80% found just once. The material sequenced was PBMCs or T cells enriched from blood (not recorded which). These TCRs come from a man between 25 and 39 years old with acute COVID-19.

This chain connects TRBV19 to TRBJ1-4; D call uncertain. Trimming removed 4 bases from V and 0 bases from J, with 15 bases in between. The germline gives CDR1 LNHDA, CDR2 SQIVND (reference sequence). This CDR3 contains 17 residues. In nucleotides, the CDR3 is TGTGCCAGTAGTAACCCCGTAAGTCGGGCAACTAATGAAAAACTGTTTTTT. Translation gives CASSNPVSRATNEKLFF.

The J gene is TRBJ1-4, the V gene TRBV29-1, with a tentative D call TRBD1 (6 bases). This CDR3 is built from 13 residues. The V gene's germline CDR1 is SQVTM and CDR2 ANQGSEA. Trimming took off 7 bases at V and 5 bases at J, with 14 bases between the two ends. The CDR3 is CSALTGENEKLFF. The CDR3 DNA sequence: TGCAGCGCCTTGACAGGCGAGAATGAAAAACTGTTTTTT.

The chain carries TRBV19 and TRBJ2-5; 8 bases are shared with TRBD1. V shed 2 bases and J 4 bases; nucleotides not matched to a gene: 6. Germline-derived CDR1 and CDR2 are LNHDA and SQIVND (reference sequence). This CDR3 has 15 residues. Here the CDR3 reads CASSITGGGGETQYF. For the CDR3, the DNA is TGTGCCAGTAGTATAACAGGGGGAGGCGGAGAGACCCAGTACTTC.

This chain joins TRBV6-5 and TRBJ1-2; tentative D call: TRBD1 (5 bases). Germline V lookup: CDR1 MNHEY, CDR2 SVGAGI. This CDR3 contains 14 residues. Trimming removed 2 bases from V and 7 bases from J, with 14 bases in between. CDR3 in DNA: TGTGCCAGCAGTTACGGGCCAGGGCTAGGTGGCTACACCTTC. As protein: CASSYGPGLGGYTF.

This sequence joins TRBV12-3 or TRBV12-4 and TRBJ1-3, with D hard to call. The CDR3 is made up of 11 amino acids. V was clipped by 11 bases and J by 7 bases, with 12 bases between them. DNA of the CDR3: TGTGCCTGGAAGGGAGGGAACACCATATATTTT. As protein: CAWKGGNTIYF.

Notes on this clone: Sequence at one end of the junction differs from germline and may be a read error. The identical CDR3 is also encoded by other nucleotide sequences in the sample. The chain links TRBV5-1 to TRBJ2-3; possibly TRBD1 for D (6 bases). CDR1 is SGHRS and CDR2 is YFSETQ in the germline V gene. The CDR3 consists of 15 residues. This chain's CDR3 is CASSLRGTYTDTQYF. The CDR3 nucleotides read TGTGCCAGCAGTTTGAGGGGGACATACACAGATACGCAGTATTTT.

The chain combines TRBV18 with TRBJ1-4; D is perhaps TRBD1 (6 bases). The germline V gene encodes CDR1 KGHSH and CDR2 LQKENI. With 6 bases removed from V and 8 bases from J, the gap between germline ends came to 13 bases. The CDR3 totals 13 residues. The CDR3, as DNA: TGTGCCAGCTCTCAACAGGGTGACGAAAAACTGTTTTTT. Residues: CASSQQGDEKLFF.

This clone was detected ten times or more. The chain employs TRBV7-9 and TRBJ1-5; TRBD1 aligns across 7 bases. The CDR3 covers 15 residues. V was pared by 6 bases and J by 3 bases, with 8 bases of the junction left unmatched. Germline loops: CDR1 SEHNR, CDR2 FQNEAQ (reference sequence). In nucleotides, the CDR3 is TGTGCCAGCAGTTCTACAGGGGCGTTCAATCAGCCCCAGCATTTT. The encoded protein is CASSSTGAFNQPQHF.

This clone has only a few counts. V and J are TRBV19 and TRBJ2-1, with TRBD1 as a possible D gene (5 bases). Trimming took off 9 bases at V and 0 bases at J, with 15 bases between the two ends. This CDR3 spans 15 amino acids. Germline V CDR1 and CDR2: LNHDA, SQIVND (reference sequence). DNA of the CDR3: TGTGCCAGCCACGACAGAACGAGCTCCTACAATGAGCAGTTCTTC. It encodes CASHDRTSSYNEQFF.

V gene TRBV23-1 combines with J gene TRBJ1-3, with a tentative D call TRBD1 (5 bases). TRBV23-1 is flagged as an ORF with uncertain function. The CDR3 contains 17 residues. V lost 1 base and J 2 bases, leaving 15 bases between the germline ends. In DNA, the CDR3 is TGCGCCAGCAGTCAATTTGGCAGGGCGTTAACTGGAAACACCATATATTTT. Its protein product is CASSQFGRALTGNTIYF.

This clone was seen once. The V gene is TRBV24-1, the J gene TRBJ1-2, with D unclear. The CDR3 runs to 14 residues. Per germline, CDR1 KGHDR and CDR2 SFDVKD. Trimming took off 2 bases at V and 8 bases at J, with 14 bases between the two ends. The CDR3 DNA sequence: TGTGCCACCAGTGATTCCCTGATCCGTCGGGGCTACACCTTC. This translates into CATSDSLIRRGYTF.

The chain joins TRBV12-3 or TRBV12-4 to TRBJ2-7, with TRBD1 matching 9 bases. V lost 6 bases, J lost 5 bases, and 2 bases stayed unmatched. The CDR3 runs 12 residues. The CDR3 coding sequence is TGTGCCAGCAGCAGGGACAGGGACGAGCAGTACGTC. Translation: CASSRDRDEQYV.

V usage is TRBV6-5 and J usage is TRBJ2-7; D might be TRBD1 (7 bases). Trimming left V 7 bases short and J 7 bases short, with 17 bases between. This CDR3 has 13 amino acids. Germline loops: CDR1 MNHEY, CDR2 SVGAGI. The chain's CDR3 is CASNLRGAGEQYV. CDR3 nucleotides: TGTGCCAGCAACCTCAGGGGGGCCGGAGAGCAGTACGTC.

The gene calls are TRBV19 and TRBJ1-3, with a tentative D call TRBD1 (5 bases). The V and J ends lost 4 bases and 2 bases respectively, with 6 bases between them. Looked up from germline, CDR1 is LNHDA and CDR2 is SQIVND (reference sequence). The CDR3 covers 13 residues. CDR3 nucleotides: TGTGCCAGTAGTACCAGGGCTGGAAACACCATATATTTT. Encoded protein: CASSTRAGNTIYF.